These 2 T cell receptor beta chains came from one sample sequenced in a study of response to subunit inactivated influenza vaccine. One entry per CDR3 protein results from TCRdb running MiXCR on the RT-PCR reads. The sample contains just under 550,000 distinct CDR3 sequences, 20% to 25% of which appear only once. These same data were also listed under a study on T cells expressing NK-cell markers. Turning to that study: TCR beta cDNA was made by 5'RACE template switching with UMIs.

Sample: CD4+ T cells sorted from PBMCs, taken 12 days after vaccination. Receptors were obtained from a middle-aged man who received an inactivated influenza vaccine.

In its sample, this clonotype was seen a few times. The chain employs TRBV12-3 or TRBV12-4 and TRBJ2-5; D remains unclear. V lost 3 bases and J 1 base, leaving 9 bases between the germline ends. The CDR3 runs to 14 residues. The CDR3 reads CASSFVGSQETQYF. The DNA of the CDR3 is TGTGCCAGCAGTTTCGTCGGATCCCAAGAGACCCAGTACTTC.

The chain employs TRBV29-1 and TRBJ2-3; the match to TRBD1 covers 9 bases. V was pared by 6 bases and J by 3 bases, with 7 bases of the junction left unmatched. Per the germline V gene, CDR1 is SQVTM and CDR2 is ANQGSEA. This CDR3 has 14 residues. The DNA of the CDR3 is TGCAGCGTCGCTGTGACAGGGGGGACAGATACGCAGTATTTT. Translated: CSVAVTGGTDTQYF.